The clone carrying this TCR beta chain was counted only a few times. The antigen remains undetermined. Combining a sample-barcoded 5' primer with a J-beta primer mix, a second PCR ran for 7 to 11 cycles. TCRdb used MiXCR to reprocess the 5' RACE reads, holding one entry per CDR3 protein. The sample has approximately 580,000 distinct CDR3 sequences, around 24% seen once. This sample is drawn from a study of blood T cells in healthy people across ages. Whole-study results and caveats: Diversity was higher, and naive CD4+ cells more numerous, in long-lived donors than in aged donors.

With V trimmed by 3 bases and J by 6 bases, 7 bases remained unmatched. Germline lookup yields CDR1 DFQATT and CDR2 SNEGSKA (reference sequence). CDR3 size: 13 residues. This sample also belongs to another study, concerning T cells of mothers and their children. Per that paper: Overlap measured in related mother-child pairs was slightly, non-significantly higher than in unrelated pairs.

The chain couples TRBV20-1 to TRBJ1-1; 7 bases are a match to TRBD1. Sequenced: blood. This clonotype was obtained from a boy aged 10-17 years in good health. The CDR3 reads CSASEGAYPEAFF. CDR3 DNA: TGCAGTGCTAGTGAGGGGGCTTACCCTGAAGCTTTCTTT.